This TCR beta chain is drawn from a study of pediatric ulcerative colitis. Study overall: Fewer than 10 patients showed pancolitis and two showed left-sided colitis. Whole-study results and caveats: Repertoires came from total lymphocyte DNA, not specific subsets. Blood-rectal clonal overlap within each person was significantly higher in ulcerative colitis patients than controls.

Generated by immunoSEQ multiplex PCR, the TCRdb table keeps only in-frame clones and is missing some. This table has 40,000 to 60,000 clones, 78% appearing once. The rectum was sampled with one to two pinch biopsies at colonoscopy. This clone was found once. The antigen remains unidentified. Germline V CDR1 and CDR2: SGHNT, YENEEA. The CDR3 totals 14 residues. Trimming took 3 bases from V and 0 from J, leaving 9 bases between them. The sample taken for sequencing was gut tissue. The clonotype comes from a girl aged 10 to 17 with moderate ulcerative colitis. The rearrangement uses TRBV11-3 and TRBJ2-7; D not resolved. The DNA of the CDR3 is TGTGCCAGCAGCTTGTCAGGATTCTCCTACGAGCAGTACTTC. This codes for CASSLSGFSYEQYF.